One and the same sample provided the 8 T cell receptor beta chains below, sequenced in a study of cytomegalovirus exposure and HLA in healthy donors. The PCR was carried out with 60 Vbeta primers and 13 Jbeta primers. Using immunoSEQ multiplex PCR, the repertoire was profiled, and TCRdb retains in-frame clones only, with some absent. The sample holds fewer than 140,000 clones; roughly 80% are singletons and the top ten take 2% to 3%. The specimen sequenced was PBMCs. The source is a man in his forties in good health and CMV-seronegative.

J is TRBJ1-1 and V is TRBV6-1; 7 bases map to TRBD1. V trimming: 0 bases; J trimming: 7 bases; junction bases outside the gene matches: 5. Germline CDR1 and CDR2: MNHNS and SASEGT. This CDR3 has 14 amino acids. The DNA for the CDR3 is TGTGCCAGCAGTGAAGCCAGGGGGTATGGTGAAGCTTTCTTT. This codes for CASSEARGYGEAFF.

The rearrangement links TRBV7-9 to TRBJ2-3, with 11 nucleotides matching TRBD2. CDR3 length equals 17 residues. Germline V gives CDR1 SEHNR, CDR2 FQNEAQ (reference sequence). V shed 5 bases and J 3 bases; nucleotides not matched to a gene: 10. DNA for the CDR3: TGTGCCAGCAGCCTTCCACTTAGCGGGGGGGCTACAGATACGCAGTATTTT. Translating gives CASSLPLSGGATDTQYF.

V usage is TRBV5-1 and J usage is TRBJ1-5; D is perhaps TRBD1 (5 bases). CDR3 length: 14 residues. V lost 0 bases and J 6 bases, leaving 10 bases between the germline ends. The V gene's germline CDR1 is SGHRS and CDR2 YFSETQ. CDR3: CASSLGGRGQPQHF. The DNA of the CDR3 is TGCGCCAGCAGCTTGGGCGGGAGGGGTCAGCCCCAGCATTTT.

The chain couples TRBV6-5 to TRBJ2-3; possibly TRBD1 for D (5 bases). The CDR3 has 12 residues. The germline V gene has CDR1 MNHEY and CDR2 SVGAGI. V was cut by 10 bases and J by 5 bases, with 13 bases left in between. CDR3 nucleotide sequence: TGTGCCACCACAGGTTCGGGAGATACGCAGTATTTT. This codes for CATTGSGDTQYF.

J is TRBJ2-1 and V is TRBV9, with 8 bases aligning to TRBD2. The V gene's germline CDR1 is SGDLS and CDR2 YYNGEE. V trimming: 4 bases; J trimming: 4 bases; junction bases outside the gene matches: 10. The CDR3 extends over 16 amino acids. The CDR3 DNA reads as TGTGCCAGCAGCCTTGGGGGGGCGGGGGGATACAATGAGCAGTTCTTC. Residues: CASSLGGAGGYNEQFF.

V and J are TRBV10-1 and TRBJ2-1, with D perhaps TRBD1 (6 bases). The CDR3 loop spans 14 amino acids. The V end lost 4 bases, the J end lost 12 bases, and 19 bases lay between the germline ends. The germline V gene encodes CDR1 WNHNN and CDR2 SYGVQD (reference sequence). In nucleotides, the CDR3 is TGCGCCAGCAGTGTGGGACATCTAAGGGGTGCGCAGTTCTTC. The encoded protein is CASSVGHLRGAQFF.

The chain couples TRBV5-6 to TRBJ1-2, with D possibly being TRBD1 (5 bases). The CDR3 consists of 12 residues. The V end was cut by 3 bases, the J end by 5 bases, with 8 bases between. Germline V CDR1 and CDR2: SGHDT, YYEEEE. This chain's CDR3 is CASSSGTYGYTF. CDR3 bases: TGTGCCAGCAGCTCAGGGACTTATGGCTACACCTTC.

The V call is TRBV9, the J call TRBJ2-2; the match to TRBD1 covers 11 bases. Losses at the gene ends were 5 bases for V and 5 bases for J; bases not matched to a gene: 5. Looked up from germline, CDR1 is SGDLS and CDR2 is YYNGEE. The CDR3 totals 15 residues. DNA of the CDR3: TGTGCCAGCAGAAAAGGACAGGGGGCAACCGGGGAGCTGTTTTTT. Protein product: CASRKGQGATGELFF.